The 6 T cell receptor beta chains below come from one sample, sequenced in a study of blood T cells in healthy people across ages (dated by TCRdb to between 2015 and 2016). Libraries were constructed by 5' RACE. The sequencer listed for this sample is Illumina HiSeq 2500. A second PCR of roughly 7 to 11 cycles was performed with a sample-barcoded 5' primer and a J-beta primer mix. TCRdb applied fastp at Q25 and MiXCR to the public reads, then kept only in-frame beta chains. Every distinct CDR3 protein forms one entry, paired with its most common genes and DNA. The sample data list hundreds of thousands of distinct CDR3 sequences, and around a quarter of these were observed just once. Of the sample, approximately 3.6% is held by the ten largest clones. These data are also associated with another study on T cells of mothers and their children.

The sequencing sample was made of blood. These receptors were collected from a boy younger than 10 in good health.

V gene TRBV27 combines with J gene TRBJ2-5, with D maybe TRBD2 (7 bases). V lost 4 bases and J 5 bases, leaving 11 bases between the germline ends. This CDR3 is built from 13 residues. Germline CDR1 MNHEY, CDR2 SMNVEV (reference sequence). CDR3 sequence reads: CASSWGGPETQYF. Here the CDR3 DNA reads TGTGCCAGCAGTTGGGGGGGGCCGGAGACCCAGTACTTC.

This clonotype was seen a handful of times. The chain combines TRBV12-3 or TRBV12-4 with TRBJ2-3, with a possible D match to TRBD2 (6 bases). V lost 1 base to trimming and J lost 3 bases, with 11 bases between them. CDR3 size: 15 residues. CDR3 DNA sequence: TGTGCCAGCAGTTTAGGGGGCGGGGTAACAGATACGCAGTATTTT. Protein product: CASSLGGGVTDTQYF.

This clonotype was observed a handful of times. This rearrangement joins TRBV20-1 to TRBJ1-3; D perhaps matches TRBD1 (6 bases). Between the trimmed V and J ends, which lost 0 bases and 0 bases, there was a span of 12 bases. Germline lookup yields CDR1 DFQATT and CDR2 SNEGSKA (reference sequence). The CDR3 runs 16 residues. CDR3 coding DNA: TGCAGTGCTAGAGAAAGGACAGACCTCTCTGGAAACACCATATATTTT. The encoded protein is CSARERTDLSGNTIYF.

V usage is TRBV9 and J usage is TRBJ2-3, with D perhaps matching TRBD2 (6 bases). The CDR3 is 15 amino acids. CDR1 is SGDLS, CDR2 YYNGEE, per germline. The germline V and J ends were trimmed by 0 bases and 4 bases, with 12 bases remaining between them. The CDR3 loop reads CASSVVPGTADTQYF. As DNA, the CDR3 is TGTGCCAGCAGCGTAGTTCCGGGGACTGCAGATACGCAGTATTTT.

The V call is TRBV9, the J call TRBJ2-1, with 8 bases fitting TRBD1. The CDR3 covers 15 residues. CDR1 and CDR2 from the germline V gene are SGDLS and YYNGEE. Losses at the gene ends were 4 bases for V and 3 bases for J; bases not matched to a gene: 6. CDR3 bases: TGTGCCAGCAGCCCCCAGACAGGGGTCTACAATGAGCAGTTCTTC. It specifies CASSPQTGVYNEQFF.

This clonotype was counted only a few times. The chain recombines TRBV12-3 or TRBV12-4 with TRBJ2-2; D remains ambiguous. V was pared by 3 bases and J by 6 bases, with 5 bases between. This CDR3 spans 12 amino acids. In DNA, the CDR3 is TGTGCCAGCAGTTTGAGGCCCGGGGAGCTGTTTTTT. Residues: CASSLRPGELFF.